The clone carrying this TCR beta chain was found a few times. Germline CDR1 and CDR2: MDHEN and SYDVKM. Trimming took 7 bases from V and 4 from J; bases not matched to a gene: 6. The CDR3 is 13 residues long. MiXCR was run by TCRdb on the RT-PCR reads, yielding one entry per CDR3 protein. Here the sample spans more than 600,000 distinct CDR3 sequences, 14% being singletons. This chain uses TRBV28 with TRBJ2-5; TRBD2 matches 7 bases. The source is a female donor in good health, serving as a healthy control. Sequenced: memory CD4+ T cells from blood. The CDR3 protein is CASIGAGVETQYF. CDR3 coding DNA: TGTGCCAGCATCGGGGCGGGAGTAGAGACCCAGTACTTC.